This T cell receptor (beta chain) was captured by sequencing in a study of T cell responses to AZD1222 COVID-19 vaccine. Regarding the study as a whole: Variant regions that are unmutated are reportedly the target of nearly half of spike-specific TCRs.

The repertoire was sequenced with immunoSEQ multiplex PCR; TCRdb's copy has only in-frame clones and lacks some. The table has around 130,000 clones, over 75% seen once. Of note for this clone: The antigen is undetermined.

V was clipped by 4 bases and J by 3 bases, with 8 bases between them. Germline V gene lookup returns CDR1 SGHNT and CDR2 YENEEA. This CDR3 comprises 13 residues. The sequencing used peripheral blood, collected on day 0 of AZD1222 vaccination. The clonotype originates from an adult in good health. The V and J genes are TRBV11-3 and TRBJ2-3; no clear D gene. The CDR3 DNA reads TGTGCCAGCAGCTCAATGAGAACAGATACGCAGTATTTT. The encoded protein is CASSSMRTDTQYF.